Below, one T cell receptor (beta chain) is given with its context. The source of the sample is a study of blood T cell repertoires in COVID-19. Turning to the study itself: The United States, Italy and Spain were the sources of the acute and convalescent COVID-19 samples.

The method was immunoSEQ multiplex PCR; TCRdb's version includes in-frame clones alone and lacks a portion of them. The table records 40,000 or so clones, about 85% of them present only once. Germline loops: CDR1 LGHNT, CDR2 FRNRAP. V lost 1 base and J 4 bases, leaving 10 bases between the germline ends. The CDR3 runs 14 residues. The chain employs TRBV12-5 and TRBJ1-1; no definite D call. This TCR came from a man in his sixties with COVID-19, enrolled during active disease. The sequencing input was peripheral blood. Here the CDR3 reads CASGLATPTTEAFF. The CDR3 bases are TGTGCTAGTGGTTTGGCTACTCCAACCACTGAAGCTTTCTTT.